The clone carrying this T cell receptor (beta chain) appeared many times. This sample is drawn from a study of T cells in Graves' hyperthyroidism and ophthalmopathy. The V end lost 4 bases, the J end lost 5 bases, and 11 bases lay between the germline ends. There are 13 residues in the CDR3. The germline V gene has CDR1 LGHDT and CDR2 YNNKEL (reference sequence). RNA transcripts gave rise to amplified TCR beta CDR3 regions. TCR CDR3 regions were first amplified by RT-PCR with HTBI primers. TCRdb analysed the multiplex PCR reads with MiXCR anew, one entry per CDR3 protein. In the table there are hundreds of thousands of distinct CDR3 sequences, about 15% of which are singletons.

The chain uses TRBV3-1 and TRBJ2-5; D remains ambiguous. Sequencing input: blood. This sequence was found in a woman aged 60-75 years with Graves' ophthalmopathy. The CDR3 is CASSPRTAETQYF. In DNA form, the CDR3 reads TGTGCCAGCAGCCCACGGACGGCGGAGACCCAGTACTTC.